The 26 T cell receptor beta chains below were found in one sample sequenced in a study of shared clonotypes between healthy human individuals. Generated by immunoSEQ multiplex PCR, the TCRdb table keeps only in-frame clones and is missing some. The sample lists approximately 510,000 clones, around 74% occurring once. The sample consisted of PBMCs. These receptor sequences come from a woman aged 40 to 50 in good health. Some clones in this sample may be carry-over from other donors' samples.

The CDR3 bases are TGCAGCGTCAGAGAGTCAGGTCGCTATGGCTACACCTTC. Translation gives CSVRESGRYGYTF. J is TRBJ1-2 and V is TRBV29-1, with no clear D. V shed 6 bases and J shed 4 bases, with 15 bases lying between them. From germline, CDR1 is SQVTM and CDR2 ANQGSEA. There are 13 residues in the CDR3.

The V and J genes are TRBV28 and TRBJ1-1; maybe TRBD1 (5 bases). The CDR3 runs 16 residues. CDR1 and CDR2 from the germline V gene are MDHEN and SYDVKM. The germline V and J ends were trimmed by 1 base and 3 bases, with 15 bases remaining between them. Here the CDR3 DNA reads TGTGCCAGCAGTTTATTAGAGACGGGGGTGGACACTGAAGCTTTCTTT. Amino acids: CASSLLETGVDTEAFF. The variable domain in full, completed from reference TRBV28 and TRBJ1-1, reads DVKVTQSSRYLVKRTGEKVFLECVQDMDHENMFWYRQDPGLGLRLIYFSYDVKMKEKGDIPEGYSVSREKKERFSLILESASTNQTSMYLCASSLLETGVDTEAFFGQGTRLTVV.

To note about this clone: Other DNA sequences in this specimen translate into the identical CDR3. The chain has TRBV15 and TRBJ2-5; tentatively, D is TRBD1 (5 bases). This CDR3 spans 14 amino acids. The germline V and J ends were trimmed by 4 bases and 5 bases, with 14 bases remaining between them. CDR1 and CDR2 from the germline V gene are LNHNV and YYDKDF (reference sequence). The CDR3 protein is CATSKGQGGETQYF. DNA for the CDR3: TGTGCCACCAGCAAGGGGCAGGGTGGCGAGACCCAGTACTTC. The whole variable domain, remainder taken from reference TRBV15 and TRBJ2-5, is DAMVIQNPRYQVTQFGKPVTLSCSQTLNHNVMYWYQQKSSQAPKLLFHYYDKDFNNEADTPDNFQSRRPNTSFCFLDIRSPGLGDTAMYLCATSKGQGGETQYFGPGTRLLVL.

As concerns this clone: This is likely an artifact of a read error, given a far larger clone one base away. This sequence joins TRBV7-9 and TRBJ1-5, with D uncertain. CDR3 length: 13 residues. Germline values: CDR1 SEHNR, CDR2 FQNEAQ (reference sequence). The CDR3 coding sequence is TGTGCCAGCAGCTCAGGCAGCAATCAGCTCCAGCATTTT. It yields the protein CASSSGSNQLQHF.

CDR3 loop: CASSYDPDNYEQYF. In DNA, the CDR3 is TGTGCCAGCAGTTACGATCCAGACAACTACGAGCAGTACTTC. The rearrangement links TRBV6-6 to TRBJ2-7; D gene ambiguous. This CDR3 spans 14 amino acids. V dropped 2 bases and J dropped 3 bases, with 11 bases sitting between them. CDR1 and CDR2 (germline): MNHNY, SVGAGI (reference sequence).

The chain joins TRBV2 to TRBJ1-3; D is uncertain. CDR3 length equals 14 residues. CDR1 is SNHLY, CDR2 FYNNEI, per germline. The V end was cut by 5 bases, the J end by 2 bases, with 10 bases between. The CDR3 is CASSPYGAGNTIYF. CDR3 sequence (DNA): TGTGCCAGCAGTCCATACGGGGCTGGAAACACCATATATTTT. The complete variable domain, with remaining parts taken from reference TRBV2 and TRBJ1-3, reads EPEVTQTPSHQVTQMGQEVILRCVPISNHLYFYWYRQILGQKVEFLVSFYNNEISEKSEIFDDQFSVERPDGSNFTLKIRSTKLEDSAMYFCASSPYGAGNTIYFGEGSWLTVV.

The rearrangement joins TRBV30 to TRBJ1-2; a possible D gene is TRBD1 (6 bases). The V end lost 3 bases, the J end lost 4 bases, and 12 bases lay between the germline ends. This CDR3 region has 13 residues. Germline loops: CDR1 GTSNPN, CDR2 SVGIG (reference sequence). The CDR3 region is CAWSGGASYGYTF. DNA of the CDR3: TGTGCCTGGAGCGGGGGGGCCAGCTATGGCTACACCTTC.

The table lists this clone with many counts. This rearrangement joins TRBV9 to TRBJ2-5; D may be TRBD2 (6 bases). V dropped 3 bases and J dropped 10 bases, with 19 bases sitting between them. The germline V gene has CDR1 SGDLS and CDR2 YYNGEE. This CDR3 has 14 amino acids. Here the CDR3 DNA reads TGTGCCAGCAGCGCAAGACTAGTCATCAGAGACCAGTACTTC. Translation: CASSARLVIRDQYF.

V gene TRBV27 combines with J gene TRBJ1-1, with 9 bases that match TRBD1. Germline assignment: CDR1 MNHEY and CDR2 SMNVEV (reference sequence). The V and J ends lost 7 bases and 13 bases, in that order; junction bases with no gene match: 7. CDR3 length equals 11 residues. The chain's CDR3 is CASTTGGIVFF. In DNA, the CDR3 is TGTGCCAGCACGACAGGGGGTATCGTTTTCTTT.

The V gene is TRBV30, the J gene TRBJ2-5; 8 bases map to TRBD2. Germline CDR1 and CDR2: GTSNPN and SVGIG (reference sequence). The CDR3 sequence is 16 residues long. V lost 5 bases, J lost 4 bases, and 15 bases stayed unmatched. DNA for the CDR3: TGTGCCTGGTCCATCCCGAGCGCGGGGGGAGGAGAGACCCAGTACTTC. Translating gives CAWSIPSAGGGETQYF.

DNA of the CDR3: TGTGCCACCAGCAGAGACCTCCGGGATAGGGCGTACTTC. It is translated as CATSRDLRDRAYF. The V call is TRBV15, the J call TRBJ2-7; maybe TRBD2 (5 bases). CDR1 is LNHNV and CDR2 is YYDKDF in the germline V gene (reference sequence). The CDR3 totals 13 residues. Trimming took off 0 bases at V and 12 bases at J, with 15 bases between the two ends.

This clone showed up just a few times. CDR3 nucleotides: TGTGCCACCACAAGCGGGTGGGAGCAGTACTTC. Translation gives CATTSGWEQYF. The chain is built from TRBV10-3 and TRBJ2-7; weak D call: TRBD2 (6 bases). Germline values: CDR1 ENHRY, CDR2 SYGVKD. Trimming shortened V by 10 bases and J by 7 bases, and 14 bases separated the two germline ends. This CDR3 has 11 amino acids.

The chain recombines TRBV2 with TRBJ2-5; D is possibly TRBD1 (6 bases). The CDR3 has 13 amino acids. CDR1 and CDR2 (germline): SNHLY, FYNNEI. V was shortened by 8 bases and J by 5 bases, with 15 bases between the two germline ends. The CDR3: CASSRTRGETQYF. The CDR3 DNA reads TGTGCCAGCTCTCGGACCAGGGGTGAGACCCAGTACTTC.

This chain links TRBV2 with TRBJ1-5, with D possibly being TRBD1 (6 bases). The CDR3 runs 14 residues. V was trimmed by 5 bases and J by 7 bases, leaving 15 bases between them. The V gene's germline CDR1 is SNHLY and CDR2 FYNNEI. The CDR3 sequence: CASSSQGIPQPQHF. For the CDR3, the DNA is TGTGCCAGCAGTTCACAGGGAATCCCGCAGCCCCAGCATTTT.

This rearrangement joins TRBV7-7 to TRBJ1-3, with no clear D. V lost 3 bases and J 4 bases, leaving 7 bases between the germline ends. This CDR3 comprises 13 residues. Germline V gene lookup returns CDR1 SSHAT and CDR2 FNYEAQ (reference sequence). The CDR3 reads CASSFMRGNTIYF. CDR3 DNA sequence: TGTGCCAGCAGCTTTATGCGCGGAAACACCATATATTTT.

Comments on this clone: At one end, the junction sequence differs from germline, possibly due to a read error. The chain links TRBV5-4 to TRBJ2-3; D call uncertain. In germline, CDR1 is SGHNT, CDR2 YYREEE (reference sequence). The length of the CDR3 is 15 residues. In DNA, the CDR3 is TGCGCCAGCAGCCAAGATAGGCTGGGTGCAGATACGCAGTATTTT. Protein: CASSQDRLGADTQYF.

The chain has TRBV2 and TRBJ2-3; TRBD2 aligns across 8 bases. There are 13 residues in the CDR3. Losses at the gene ends were 7 bases for V and 6 bases for J; bases not matched to a gene: 6. In germline, CDR1 is SNHLY, CDR2 FYNNEI. The CDR3 protein is CASKRERMDTQYF. CDR3 coding DNA: TGTGCCAGCAAGCGGGAGCGGATGGATACGCAGTATTTT.

V is TRBV30 and J is TRBJ2-7; TRBD2 agrees at 13 bases. The CDR3 contains 15 residues. The J segment lost 7 bases and the V segment lost 2 bases, leaving 8 bases of the junction unmatched. Germline lookup yields CDR1 GTSNPN and CDR2 SVGIG (reference sequence). Here the CDR3 reads CAWSHGLAGVGEQYF. DNA for the CDR3: TGTGCCTGGAGTCACGGACTAGCGGGAGTCGGTGAGCAGTACTTC.

The rearrangement links TRBV10-2 to TRBJ2-1; the D gene is possibly TRBD2 (5 bases). Germline V lookup: CDR1 WSHSY, CDR2 SAAADI. The ends were cut back, 5 bases at V and 8 bases at J, with 16 bases in the middle. The CDR3 runs to 14 residues. CDR3 coding DNA: TGCGCCAGCAGTAGCGGACTTGACCCCGATGAGCAGTTCTTC. Protein sequence: CASSSGLDPDEQFF.

This clone was seen only a few times. V is TRBV7-2 and J is TRBJ2-1, with 8 bases aligning to TRBD1. The ends lost 1 base at V and 8 bases at J; junction bases unmatched: 4. Germline assignment: CDR1 SGHTA and CDR2 FQGNSA. The CDR3 runs 14 residues. The CDR3 reads CASSLGRQGYEQFF. The CDR3 nucleotides read TGTGCCAGCAGCTTAGGACGACAGGGGTATGAGCAGTTCTTC. Using reference TRBV7-2 and TRBJ2-1 for the parts outside the CDR3, the full variable domain is GAGVSQSPSNKVTEKGKDVELRCDPISGHTALYWYRQSLGQGLEFLIYFQGNSAPDKSGLPSDRFSAERTGGSVSTLTIQRTQQEDSAVYLCASSLGRQGYEQFFGPGTRLTVL.

This chain links TRBV19 with TRBJ1-1; D gene ambiguous. CDR1 is LNHDA and CDR2 is SQIVND in the germline V gene (reference sequence). The CDR3 consists of 14 residues. Between the trimmed V and J ends, which lost 2 bases and 3 bases, there was a span of 10 bases. CDR3 nucleotide sequence: TGTGCCAGTAGTATAACTCTATACGACACTGAAGCTTTCTTT. It codes for CASSITLYDTEAFF.

The chain recombines TRBV7-9 with TRBJ2-1, with 8 bases identical to TRBD2. This CDR3 region has 17 residues. The V and J ends lost 1 base and 7 bases, in that order; junction bases with no gene match: 12. Germline CDR1 is SEHNR and CDR2 is FQNEAQ (reference sequence). The CDR3 sequence: CASSLVGLGGVGNEQFF. CDR3 nucleotide sequence: TGTGCCAGCAGCTTAGTGGGACTAGGAGGAGTTGGGAATGAGCAGTTCTTC. The whole variable domain, filled in from reference TRBV7-9 and TRBJ2-1, reads DTGVSQNPRHKITKRGQNVTFRCDPISEHNRLYWYRQTLGQGPEFLTYFQNEAQLEKSRLLSDRFSAERPKGSFSTLEIQRTEQGDSAMYLCASSLVGLGGVGNEQFFGPGTRLTVL.

This clone was counted at least ten times. The chain joins TRBV13 to TRBJ1-2; a weak D match, TRBD1 (5 bases). Between the trimmed V and J ends, which lost 0 bases and 2 bases, there was a span of 7 bases. The CDR3 loop spans 14 amino acids. Per the germline V gene, CDR1 is PRHDT and CDR2 is FYEKMQ (reference sequence). CDR3 in DNA: TGTGCCAGCAGCTTAGGCAGGGAGAACTATGGCTACACCTTC. Its protein is CASSLGRENYGYTF.

This chain connects TRBV6-4 to TRBJ2-2; a possible D gene is TRBD1 (5 bases). From germline, CDR1 is MRHNA and CDR2 SNTAGT. The CDR3 spans 15 residues. With 7 bases removed from V and 2 bases from J, the gap between germline ends came to 14 bases. CDR3: CASKQAAFNTGELFF. CDR3 nucleotide sequence: TGTGCCAGCAAACAGGCGGCTTTTAACACCGGGGAGCTGTTTTTT.

The chain has TRBV5-1 and TRBJ2-1; 9 bases fit TRBD2. The CDR3 covers 17 residues. CDR1 is SGHRS, CDR2 YFSETQ, per germline. After removal of 3 bases from V and 6 bases from J, the junction contained 13 bases not matched to a gene. The CDR3 coding sequence is TGCGCCAGCAGCTCCGGGGTAGCGGGAGTTGGCCCCAATGAGCAGTTCTTC. It is translated as CASSSGVAGVGPNEQFF.

The rearrangement joins TRBV7-3 to TRBJ2-1; D is possibly TRBD1 (7 bases). This CDR3 is 15 amino acids long. Germline values: CDR1 SGHTA, CDR2 FQGTGA. The ends were cut back, 5 bases at V and 2 bases at J, with 13 bases in the middle. CDR3 coding DNA: TGTGCCAGCAGCCCGGACAGGACTACCTACAATGAGCAGTTCTTC. This translates into CASSPDRTTYNEQFF.